This T cell receptor (beta chain) was captured in a study of Ad26.COV2.S vaccination and SARS-CoV-2 variants. Study background: Once, or twice with 56 days between doses, Ad26.COV2.S was given intramuscularly. The study's findings and limits: Vaccine recipients and placebo recipients showed similar non-spike TCR breadth.

Specified treatment: over 15 received Ad26.COV2.S at low or high dose, single or two shots; roughly five received placebo; per-sample allocation not given. After the first vaccine or placebo injection, samples were drawn on day 63. Assay used: immunoSEQ multiplex PCR; TCRdb lists only in-frame clones, some missing. Of 350,000 to 500,000 clones detected, 75% to 90% appear once; the ten largest clones hold about 2.4%. Germline trimming cut 3 bases from V and 2 bases from J; bases unmatched to any gene: 2. The V gene's germline CDR1 is SEHNR and CDR2 FQNEAQ (reference sequence). The CDR3 runs to 16 residues. As to this clone: The antigen remains undetermined. Other DNA sequences within the sample encode an identical CDR3.

The chain has TRBV7-9 and TRBJ2-3, with 13 nucleotides matching TRBD2. This sequence was found in a person between 18 and 65 years old who received the Ad26.COV2.S COVID-19 vaccine or a placebo. The sequencing used peripheral blood, collected in a trial of Ad26.COV2.S vaccine versus placebo. CDR3 sequence reads: CASSLTSGGYTDTQYF. DNA for the CDR3: TGTGCCAGCAGCTTGACTAGCGGGGGGTACACAGATACGCAGTATTTT. Combining the CDR3 with reference TRBV7-9 and TRBJ2-3 gives the whole variable domain DTGVSQNPRHKITKRGQNVTFRCDPISEHNRLYWYRQTLGQGPEFLTYFQNEAQLEKSRLLSDRFSAERPKGSFSTLEIQRTEQGDSAMYLCASSLTSGGYTDTQYFGPGTRLTVL.